The sequence of this T cell receptor beta chain was determined in a study of T-cell memory formation after mild COVID-19. General study findings and limits: Researchers report contracting CD4+ clones mostly in CM and EM, with CD8+ clones in EMRA.

This clonotype has a count of ten or more. Its specificity is unknown. Trimming removed 4 bases at V and 2 bases at J, with 9 bases between. The CDR3 loop spans 14 amino acids. Germline CDR1 and CDR2: ENHRY and SYGVKD. TCRdb independently ran MiXCR on the 5' RACE reads; one entry per CDR3 protein. The sample records some 130,000 distinct CDR3 sequences, about 15% being singletons. The sample taken for sequencing was PBMCs or a T cell subset sorted from them (not recorded which). V is TRBV10-3 and J is TRBJ2-1, with D uncertain. This clonotype was obtained from a man aged 18 to 35 who had mild COVID-19 (a few samples of this study predate the infection). Cell type and time point are not known. As DNA, the CDR3 is TGTGCCATCAGTGTGGGGATCACCTACAATGAGCAGTTCTTC. Amino acid sequence: CAISVGITYNEQFF.